What follows are 5 T cell receptor beta chains derived from one specimen sequenced in a study of tumor and adjacent non-tumor tissue in lung cancer. TCRbeta libraries were built with three rounds of nested PCR, modified from ARM-PCR. MiXCR, applied by TCRdb to the multiplex PCR reads, yields one record per CDR3 protein. The sample holds approximately 110,000 distinct CDR3 sequences, under 65% seen once. RNA was extracted from bulk tissue without any cell sorting. More than 3 cm separated this lung sample from the edge of the tumor. The material sequenced was distant non-tumor lung tissue. These receptor sequences come from a man aged 55 to 70 with non-small cell lung cancer.

This clonotype was picked up one time. At one of its ends the junction is not consistent with the germline gene, which may arise from a read error. This chain links TRBV4-1 with TRBJ1-1; D call uncertain. The CDR3 loop spans 14 amino acids. Germline assignment: CDR1 MGHRA and CDR2 YSYEKL. In nucleotides, the CDR3 is TGTGCCAGCAGCCAATTCCAGGTCAGGACTGAAGCTTTCTTT. Protein product: CASSQFQVRTEAFF.

This clonotype was counted many times. V usage is TRBV24-1 and J usage is TRBJ2-4; 8 bases are a match to TRBD1. The CDR3 is 12 residues long. Germline-derived CDR1 and CDR2 are KGHDR and SFDVKD. With V trimmed by 4 bases and J by 15 bases, 7 bases remained unmatched. The CDR3 nucleotides are TGTGCCACCAGTGACCTGACAGGGGTGGGGTACTTC. It encodes CATSDLTGVGYF.

This clonotype was seen repeatedly, ten times or more. V usage is TRBV27 and J usage is TRBJ1-5; D gene ambiguous. Germline V gives CDR1 MNHEY, CDR2 SMNVEV (reference sequence). The CDR3 has 14 residues. Trimming cost V 7 bases and J 2 bases, with 12 bases left between them. The CDR3 reads CASMGNQGNQPQHF. The CDR3 DNA reads as TGTGCCAGCATGGGTAACCAGGGCAATCAGCCCCAGCATTTT.

J is TRBJ2-1 and V is TRBV29-1; D may be TRBD2 (5 bases). The CDR3 consists of 12 residues. Germline V CDR1 and CDR2: SQVTM, ANQGSEA. V lost 7 bases and J lost 7, with 14 bases in between. CDR3 sequence reads: CSASGCYNEQFF. The DNA of the CDR3 is TGCAGCGCTTCGGGGTGCTATAATGAGCAGTTCTTC.

Concerning this clonotype: At one boundary the junction diverges from the germline segment, which might be a read error. CDR3 sequence reads: CASSVEVTGSNTGELLF. The CDR3 DNA reads TGTGCCAGCAGCGTAGAGGTTACAGGATCGAACACCGGGGAGCTGTTATTT. This sequence joins TRBV11-2 and TRBJ2-2; tentatively, D is TRBD1 or TRBD2 (5 bases each). The CDR3 is made up of 17 amino acids. Germline V gene data show CDR1 as SGHAT and CDR2 as FQNNGV. Variable domain in full (rest from reference TRBV11-2 and TRBJ2-2): EAGVAQSPRYKIIEKRQSVAFWCNPISGHATLYWYQQILGQGPKLLIQFQNNGVVDDSQLPKDRFSAERLKGVDSTLKIQPAKLEDSAVYLCASSVEVTGSNTGELLFGEGSRLTVL.